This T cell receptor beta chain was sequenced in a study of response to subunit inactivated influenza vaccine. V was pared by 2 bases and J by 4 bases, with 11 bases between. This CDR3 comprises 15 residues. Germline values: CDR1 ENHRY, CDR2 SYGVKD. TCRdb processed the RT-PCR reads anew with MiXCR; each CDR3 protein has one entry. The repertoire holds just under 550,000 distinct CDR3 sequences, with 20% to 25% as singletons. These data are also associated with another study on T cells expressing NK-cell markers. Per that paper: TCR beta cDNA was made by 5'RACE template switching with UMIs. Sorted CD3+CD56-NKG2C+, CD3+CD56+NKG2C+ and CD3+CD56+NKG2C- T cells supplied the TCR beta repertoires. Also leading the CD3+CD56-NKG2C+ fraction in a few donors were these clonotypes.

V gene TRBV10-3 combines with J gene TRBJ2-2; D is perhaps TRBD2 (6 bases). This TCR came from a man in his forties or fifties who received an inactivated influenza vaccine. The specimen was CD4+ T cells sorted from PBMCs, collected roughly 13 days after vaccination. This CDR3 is CAISERRGATGELFF. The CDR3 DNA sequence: TGTGCCATCAGTGAGCGTCGCGGGGCCACCGGGGAGCTGTTTTTT.